Included here is one T cell receptor beta chain sequence, with context. The target antigen is unknown. CDR1 and CDR2 (germline): SGDLS, YYNGEE. The CDR3 has 15 residues. V trimming: 0 bases; J trimming: 8 bases; junction bases outside the gene matches: 5. This sample was taken from a study of T cell responses to AZD1222 COVID-19 vaccine. Sequenced by immunoSEQ multiplex PCR; TCRdb stores in-frame clones only, minus some. The sample records some 150,000 clones, around four fifths being singletons. Study-level points and caveats: Spike-specific TCR depth and breadth grew after two AZD1222 doses. Regions left unmutated in variants are reportedly the target of nearly half of spike-specific TCRs.

Sequencing used peripheral blood, obtained on day 0 of MenACWY control vaccination. The chain recombines TRBV9 with TRBJ2-1; 10 bases fit TRBD2. The receptor's source is an adult in good health. CDR3 nucleotide sequence: TGTGCCAGCAGCGTAGGAGCGGGGGGGCCGGATGAGCAGTTCTTC. Translating gives CASSVGAGGPDEQFF.